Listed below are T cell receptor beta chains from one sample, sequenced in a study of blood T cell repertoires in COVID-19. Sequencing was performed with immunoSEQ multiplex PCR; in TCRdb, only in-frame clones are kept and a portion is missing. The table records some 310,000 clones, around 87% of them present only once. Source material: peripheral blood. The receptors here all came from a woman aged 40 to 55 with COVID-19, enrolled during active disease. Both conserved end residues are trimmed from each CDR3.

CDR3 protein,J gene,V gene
ASSFQQVPNTEAF,TRBJ1-1,TRBV7-8
ASSFRGGTGSDGKLF,TRBJ1-4,TRBV28
ASRLNRGENTEAF,TRBJ1-1,TRBV27
ASGHRSGLNSPLH,TRBJ1-6,TRBV12-5
ASSPGQGAYGYT,TRBJ1-2,TRBV14
SVESGTGGSEAF,TRBJ1-1,TRBV29-1
ASSLKGAGGRTDTQY,TRBJ2-3,TRBV7-2
ASSLAGGADREQF,TRBJ2-1,TRBV5-5
ASSLGNGEGTEAF,TRBJ1-1,TRBV18
AWSSDLGQVSNQPQH,TRBJ1-5,TRBV30
ASSAGGSSYNEQF,TRBJ2-1,TRBV7-3
ASTRQGGTGELF,TRBJ2-2,TRBV3-1/TRBV3-2
ASSHRAAGANYGYT,TRBJ1-2,TRBV3-1/TRBV3-2
SASGRQGALETQY,TRBJ2-5,TRBV20-1
ASSKVGTGGEGTEAF,TRBJ1-1,TRBV21-1
ASSQDLGGPSYEQY,TRBJ2-7,TRBV4-3
ASSSGGSTDTQY,TRBJ2-3,TRBV7-3
ASSLSRPGGYT,TRBJ1-2,TRBV27